These 15 T cell receptor beta chains came from one sample sequenced in a study of blood T cells in healthy people across ages. A second about 7 to 12 cycle PCR used barcoded and J-beta primers. Each CDR3 protein gets one entry after TCRdb re-called the 5' RACE reads with MiXCR. The data hold some 900,000 distinct CDR3 sequences, with 48% observed a single time. Sequenced sample: blood. All receptors derive from a man aged 25 to 45 in good health.

This rearrangement joins TRBV6-4 to TRBJ2-1; D gene ambiguous. With 4 bases removed from V and 6 bases from J, the gap between germline ends came to 10 bases. Germline V lookup: CDR1 MRHNA, CDR2 SNTAGT. The CDR3 spans 13 residues. CDR3 coding DNA: TGTGCCAGCAGTGGGGTAGGCGGCAATGAGCAGTTCTTC. Its protein is CASSGVGGNEQFF.

V and J are TRBV20-1 and TRBJ2-7; D perhaps matches TRBD2 (6 bases). This CDR3 comprises 13 residues. The germline V gene has CDR1 DFQATT and CDR2 SNEGSKA (reference sequence). V was shortened by 0 bases and J by 2 bases, with 8 bases between the two germline ends. The CDR3 is CSAREGGPYEQYF. CDR3 nucleotides: TGCAGTGCTAGAGAGGGAGGTCCCTACGAGCAGTACTTC.

The J gene is TRBJ1-1, the V gene TRBV5-1; no clear D. CDR1 is SGHRS, CDR2 YFSETQ, per germline. The CDR3 is 13 amino acids. The V and J ends lost 3 bases and 1 base respectively, with 7 bases between them. CDR3 DNA: TGCGCCAGCAGCTCCCAACAGAACACTGAAGCTTTCTTT. As protein: CASSSQQNTEAFF. The variable domain in full, with the rest retrieved from reference TRBV5-1 and TRBJ1-1, is KAGVTQTPRYLIKTRGQQVTLSCSPISGHRSVSWYQQTPGQGLQFLFEYFSETQRNKGNFPGRFSGRQFSNSRSEMNVSTLELGDSALYLCASSSQQNTEAFFGQGTRLTVV.

The chain links TRBV30 to TRBJ2-3; 7 bases match TRBD1. There are 12 residues in the CDR3. Germline loops: CDR1 GTSNPN, CDR2 SVGIG (reference sequence). The J segment lost 3 bases and the V segment lost 8 bases, leaving 5 bases of the junction unmatched. The CDR3 nucleotides are TGTGCCGGGACAGATATAACAGATACGCAGTATTTT. This codes for CAGTDITDTQYF.

V usage is TRBV12-3 or TRBV12-4 and J usage is TRBJ2-7; D is possibly TRBD1 (6 bases). This CDR3 has 12 residues. Between the trimmed V and J ends, which lost 9 bases and 4 bases, there was a span of 13 bases. The CDR3 nucleotides read TGTGCCAGGACCGGACAGCTATACGAGCAGTACTTC. As protein: CARTGQLYEQYF.

The rearrangement links TRBV7-2 to TRBJ2-1; TRBD1 might be the D (5 bases). This CDR3 comprises 15 residues. Germline CDR1 reads SGHTA; CDR2 reads FQGNSA. The V end was cut by 3 bases, the J end by 4 bases, with 13 bases between. The chain's CDR3 is CASSFEGAPYNEQFF. The CDR3 region has the DNA TGTGCCAGCAGCTTCGAAGGGGCGCCTTACAATGAGCAGTTCTTC.

A remark on this clonotype: A much larger clone lies one base from this, so it may be a read error. The J gene is TRBJ2-1, the V gene TRBV5-1, with D perhaps matching TRBD2 (7 bases). The DNA end lines up better with TRBJ2-7; the J call may be wrong. Germline V gene sequence: CDR1 SGHRS, CDR2 YFSETQ. The CDR3 extends over 16 amino acids. In DNA, the CDR3 is TGCGCCAGCAGCTTGGTCGGCGGGGGCTCCTACAATGAGCAGTACTTC. This sequence encodes CASSLVGGGSYNEQYF.

V gene TRBV4-1 combines with J gene TRBJ2-7; 8 positions agree with TRBD2. Germline assignment: CDR1 MGHRA and CDR2 YSYEKL. CDR3 length: 20 residues. V gave up 1 base and J gave up 7 bases; unmatched junction bases: 24. DNA of the CDR3: TGCGCCAGCAGCCAAGCCCCCCCAGCGGGGGTTCCGAGCTCCTACAATGAGCAGTACTTC. This gives the protein CASSQAPPAGVPSSYNEQYF.

The gene calls are TRBV2 and TRBJ2-4; possibly TRBD2 for D (6 bases). The J call may be incorrect, as the DNA end agrees better with TRBJ2-7. CDR1 and CDR2 (germline): SNHLY, FYNNEI. The CDR3 spans 14 residues. The DNA for the CDR3 is TGTGCCAGCAGTGCTAATCTTAGCGGCCTCGAGCAGTACTTC. It specifies CASSANLSGLEQYF.

The chain combines TRBV7-2 with TRBJ1-1, with TRBD1 matching over 7 bases. CDR3 size: 17 residues. Unmatched junction bases numbered 16, after V lost 4 bases and J lost 5 bases. Germline CDR1 SGHTA, CDR2 FQGNSA. CDR3 residues: CASSYRSDRALGTEAFF. For the CDR3, the DNA is TGTGCCAGCAGCTACCGAAGTGACAGGGCCCTGGGGACTGAAGCTTTCTTT.

This clonotype was detected only a few times. The chain is built from TRBV25-1 and TRBJ2-1; the D gene is possibly TRBD2 (6 bases). The germline V gene encodes CDR1 MGHDK and CDR2 SYGVNS. V was clipped by 3 bases and J by 12 bases, with 18 bases between them. The CDR3 is 14 residues long. The chain's CDR3 is CASSDSNVGRGQFF. The CDR3, as DNA: TGTGCCAGCAGTGATTCCAACGTCGGGCGGGGGCAGTTCTTC.

This chain connects TRBV14 to TRBJ2-5; 9 nucleotides align to TRBD2. The better agreement between TRBJ2-7 and the DNA end casts doubt on the J call. Germline CDR1 and CDR2: SGHDN and FVKESK. The CDR3 spans 15 residues. The CDR3 here is CASSQDYGLAHEQYF. The DNA of the CDR3 is TGTGCCAGCAGCCAGGACTACGGACTAGCGCACGAGCAGTACTTC.

In this sample, this clonotype turned up a few times. DNA of the CDR3: TGTGCCAGCAGCTTAGGTATAGGTCAGCCCCAGCATTTT. Residues: CASSLGIGQPQHF. This chain connects TRBV7-9 to TRBJ1-5; D unclear. Germline V gene lookup returns CDR1 SEHNR and CDR2 FQNEAQ (reference sequence). Trimming removed 1 base at V and 6 bases at J, with 7 bases between. This CDR3 is 13 amino acids long.

Ten or more counts support this clonotype. This chain links TRBV7-3 with TRBJ2-1, with TRBD2 identical over 9 bases. The CDR3 runs 17 residues. Germline V gene sequence: CDR1 SGHTA, CDR2 FQGTGA. V was pared by 5 bases and J by 4 bases, with 12 bases of the junction left unmatched. This CDR3 reads CASSLSGGGAFYNEQFF. The CDR3 bases are TGTGCCAGCAGCCTTAGTGGCGGGGGGGCCTTTTACAATGAGCAGTTCTTC.

This clonotype was detected a few times. This rearrangement joins TRBV6-5 to TRBJ1-1, with D uncertain. Trimming removed 8 bases at V and 1 base at J, with 8 bases between. CDR3 length equals 12 residues. Germline loops: CDR1 MNHEY, CDR2 SVGAGI. The CDR3 region is CASLGGNTEAFF. The CDR3 bases are TGTGCCAGCCTAGGCGGGAACACTGAAGCTTTCTTT.